This TCR beta chain originates from a study of T-cell reconstitution after alpha-beta-depleted transplantation in children. General observations from the study: A year had passed since transplant, and T-cell counts and diversity by then came mostly from newly produced T cells. As was reported, about two months after transplant, alpha-beta T cells came from several hundred expanded graft clones.

Looked up from germline, CDR1 is MNHEY and CDR2 is SVGAGI. The CDR3 sequence is 15 residues long. V gave up 4 bases and J gave up 4 bases, with 14 bases separating them. During its preparation, the TCRbeta library received unique molecular identifiers. Using its own MiXCR run on the PCR reads, TCRdb lists one record per CDR3 protein. The table lists 700,000 to 850,000 distinct CDR3 sequences, around 15% of them singletons. This clonotype has just a few counts. Its antigen is not identified. This sequence joins TRBV6-5 and TRBJ2-1; either TRBD1 or TRBD2 may supply D (5 bases each). This clonotype was sampled from a male patient younger than 18 who had a stem cell transplant for acute lymphoblastic leukemia, so the T cells may come from the graft donor. The specimen comprised PBMCs, mostly from graft donor cells, sampled 360 days after TCRalphabeta/CD19-depleted stem cell transplant. The CDR3 sequence is CASSWPGTPYNEQFF. The CDR3 DNA follows: TGTGCCAGCAGTTGGCCGGGGACGCCGTACAATGAGCAGTTCTTC.